This record concerns one TCR beta chain sequence. The source of the sample is a study of blood T cell repertoires in COVID-19. In the source study's methods: Cell counts per sample came from amplifying reference gene primers. Profiling relied on immunoSEQ multiplex PCR, and the TCRdb table lists in-frame clones only, not all of them. The V and J calls and clone size come from that table; D and trimming were worked out from the DNA. The sample includes under 150,000 clones, under 80% of them seen just once. V dropped 3 bases and J dropped 0 bases, with 8 bases sitting between them. The CDR3 spans 14 residues. Germline V gene lookup returns CDR1 MRHNA and CDR2 SNTAGT.

The sequenced material came from peripheral blood. J is TRBJ1-2 and V is TRBV6-4, with TRBD1 as a possible D gene (6 bases). The source is a man aged 60-69 years with acute or convalescent COVID-19. CDR3 coding DNA: TGTGCCAGCAGTGATTCAGGGGCTAACTATGGCTACACCTTC. Protein product: CASSDSGANYGYTF.